Presented here are 25 T cell receptor beta chains from one specimen sequenced in a study of T-cell reconstitution after alpha-beta-depleted transplantation in children. This sample's TCRbeta library carried unique molecular identifier barcodes. TCRdb re-analysed the PCR reads in MiXCR, keeping a single row per CDR3 protein. The table has under 50,000 distinct CDR3 sequences, 50% to 55% seen once. The source was peripheral blood, collected before TCRalphabeta/CD19-depleted stem cell transplant. The receptors were gathered from a boy in the first two years of life with SCID, due to receive a stem cell transplant.

The chain recombines TRBV2 with TRBJ2-7; 9 bases are a match to TRBD1. CDR3 size: 15 residues. Trimming removed 6 bases from V and 6 bases from J; junction bases left unmatched: 12. Looked up from germline, CDR1 is SNHLY and CDR2 is FYNNEI. Here the CDR3 reads CASRALDRGVGEQYF. In DNA form, the CDR3 reads TGTGCCAGCAGGGCGCTGGACAGGGGTGTCGGCGAGCAGTACTTC.

The V call is TRBV7-3, the J call TRBJ2-1; D is ambiguous. Trimming took 2 bases from V and 6 from J, leaving 11 bases between them. Germline loops: CDR1 SGHTA, CDR2 FQGTGA. CDR3 length: 14 amino acids. CDR3 protein: CASSLWGTGNEQFF. The CDR3 region has the DNA TGTGCCAGCAGCTTATGGGGTACGGGCAATGAGCAGTTCTTC.

The chain carries TRBV20-1 and TRBJ2-1; 9 bases are a match to TRBD2. This CDR3 contains 15 residues. V shed 3 bases, J shed 4 bases, and the junction held 7 bases outside the gene matches. Per germline, CDR1 DFQATT and CDR2 SNEGSKA (reference sequence). The chain's CDR3 is CSASRGGGAYNEQFF. In DNA form, the CDR3 reads TGCAGTGCTAGTAGGGGCGGGGGGGCTTACAATGAGCAGTTCTTC.

This clonotype was recorded a few times. The rearrangement links TRBV3-1 to TRBJ2-7; TRBD2 aligns across 7 bases. With 8 bases clipped from V and 3 bases from J, the junction kept 13 bases outside the gene matches. This CDR3 has 15 residues. CDR1 is LGHDT, CDR2 YNNKEL, per germline (reference sequence). CDR3 coding DNA: TGTGCCAGCCGGAGAGGAGCTAGCGGAAACTACGAGCAGTACTTC. Translation gives CASRRGASGNYEQYF.

CDR3 residues: CASSLEGHYNEQFF. The CDR3 DNA is TGCGCCAGCAGCTTGGAGGGACATTACAATGAGCAGTTCTTC. The chain uses TRBV5-1 and TRBJ2-1, with D possibly matching TRBD1 (6 bases). Germline V gene lookup returns CDR1 SGHRS and CDR2 YFSETQ. V was trimmed by 0 bases and J by 4 bases, leaving 8 bases between them. The CDR3 covers 14 residues.

This clonotype showed up just a few times. The genes are TRBV6-1 and TRBJ2-5; 11 bases map to TRBD2. CDR3 length: 14 residues. V lost 10 bases, J lost 2 bases, and 6 bases stayed unmatched. Germline values: CDR1 MNHNS, CDR2 SASEGT. The CDR3 DNA reads as TGTGCCACCGGACTAGCGGGCCTACAAGAGACCCAGTACTTC. This sequence encodes CATGLAGLQETQYF.

The genes are TRBV4-1 and TRBJ2-1, with D perhaps TRBD1 or TRBD2 (5 bases each). Germline CDR1 and CDR2: MGHRA and YSYEKL. V gave up 4 bases and J gave up 0 bases, with 7 bases separating them. This CDR3 contains 14 residues. The CDR3 coding sequence is TGCGCCAGCAGCCCGGGACCCTCCTACAATGAGCAGTTCTTC. It translates to CASSPGPSYNEQFF.

This clonotype has just a few counts. The chain couples TRBV12-3 or TRBV12-4 to TRBJ2-7, with D uncertain. This CDR3 is built from 13 residues. V was pared by 6 bases and J by 0 bases, with 9 bases between. The CDR3 DNA sequence: TGTGCCAGCAGCGTTGGGCTCTCCTACGAGCAGTACTTC. This gives the protein CASSVGLSYEQYF.

This clonotype was seen just once. The chain uses TRBV4-3 and TRBJ1-6; no firm D call. This CDR3 region has 13 residues. The V end lost 1 base, the J end lost 8 bases, and 6 bases lay between the germline ends. The germline V gene encodes CDR1 LGHNA and CDR2 YSLEER. Here the CDR3 DNA reads TGCGCCAGCAGCCAAGGGGAACATTCACCCCTCCACTTT. It specifies CASSQGEHSPLHF.

The chain links TRBV28 to TRBJ1-5, with TRBD1 matching over 11 bases. V dropped 4 bases and J dropped 6; count of bases not matched to a gene: 2. CDR3 length: 14 residues. CDR1 MDHEN and CDR2 SYDVKM come from the germline V gene. For the CDR3, the DNA is TGTGCCAGCAGTTCGGGACAGGGGGGTCAGCCCCAGCATTTT. Protein sequence: CASSSGQGGQPQHF.

The chain is built from TRBV4-2 and TRBJ2-2, with D perhaps matching TRBD1 or TRBD2 (6 bases each). The CDR3 length is 15 residues. Between the trimmed V and J ends, which lost 5 bases and 3 bases, there was a span of 13 bases. Germline lookup yields CDR1 LGHNA and CDR2 YNFKEQ. CDR3 DNA: TGTGCCAGCAGCTTTACTAGGGGGGACACCGGGGAGCTGTTTTTT. It is translated as CASSFTRGDTGELFF.

The CDR3 region has the DNA TGTGCCAGCAGCTTAGTTCAGGTCGATGAGCAGTTCTTC. Amino acids: CASSLVQVDEQFF. This chain links TRBV5-5 with TRBJ2-1, with D uncertain. This CDR3 has 13 amino acids. Germline V CDR1 and CDR2: SGHKS, YYEKEE (reference sequence). With 2 bases removed from V and 8 bases from J, the gap between germline ends came to 11 bases.

This clonotype was seen once. V is TRBV18 and J is TRBJ2-7, with D tentatively TRBD1 or TRBD2 (5 bases each). The V gene's germline CDR1 is KGHSH and CDR2 LQKENI. V lost 2 bases and J lost 3, with 8 bases in between. The CDR3 is made up of 13 amino acids. The CDR3 protein is CASSPSGLYEQYF. The CDR3 bases are TGTGCCAGCTCACCATCGGGGCTCTACGAGCAGTACTTC. The full variable domain, its missing parts supplied by reference TRBV18 and TRBJ2-7, is NAGVMQNPRHLVRRRGQEARLRCSPMKGHSHVYWYRQLPEEGLKFMVYLQKENIIDESGMPKERFSAEFPKEGPSILRIQQVVRGDSAAYFCASSPSGLYEQYFGPGTRLTVT.

This clonotype has more than one count but fewer than ten. V gene TRBV5-1 combines with J gene TRBJ1-2; D is undetermined. The CDR3 consists of 15 residues. The V end was cut by 0 bases, the J end by 3 bases, with 12 bases between. Germline V CDR1 and CDR2: SGHRS, YFSETQ. The DNA of the CDR3 is TGCGCCAGCAGCTTGGGGGAGGGCGGAGACTATGGCTACACCTTC. Its translation is CASSLGEGGDYGYTF.

The rearrangement joins TRBV20-1 to TRBJ1-2; D unclear. The CDR3 spans 13 residues. V was cut by 5 bases and J by 2 bases, with 12 bases left in between. In germline, CDR1 is DFQATT, CDR2 SNEGSKA (reference sequence). The CDR3 loop reads CSAPLTSNYGYTF. The CDR3 region has the DNA TGCAGTGCTCCTTTGACCTCAAACTATGGCTACACCTTC.

This clonotype is categorized as large. The V and J genes are TRBV6-1 and TRBJ1-5, with 8 bases matching TRBD1. V shed 10 bases, J shed 7 bases, and the junction held 9 bases outside the gene matches. Germline V gene sequence: CDR1 MNHNS, CDR2 SASEGT. This CDR3 comprises 13 residues. The CDR3, as DNA: TGTGCCATCACGGACAGGGAGCGGCAGCCCCAGCATTTT. Translated: CAITDRERQPQHF.

V usage is TRBV10-3 and J usage is TRBJ2-1; 8 bases are shared with TRBD2. The CDR3 consists of 16 residues. CDR1 and CDR2 from the germline V gene are ENHRY and SYGVKD. The V and J ends lost 5 bases and 1 base, in that order; junction bases with no gene match: 7. CDR3 bases: TGTGCCATCAGTCCGAGCGGGGGCGATTCCTACAATGAGCAGTTCTTC. This gives the protein CAISPSGGDSYNEQFF.

The chain recombines TRBV12-3 or TRBV12-4 with TRBJ2-5, with D perhaps being TRBD1 or TRBD2 (5 bases each). V lost 4 bases to trimming and J lost 4 bases, with 13 bases between them. The CDR3 contains 14 residues. CDR3 region: CASSSQGPGETQYF. The CDR3, as DNA: TGTGCCAGCAGTTCCCAGGGACCGGGAGAGACCCAGTACTTC.

The V and J genes are TRBV7-8 and TRBJ2-2; 13 bases fit TRBD2. The CDR3 loop spans 14 amino acids. The junction had 5 bases not matched to a gene; V was cut back by 7 bases and J by 9 bases. Per the germline V gene, CDR1 is SGHVS and CDR2 is FQNEAQ. The CDR3 nucleotides read TGTGCCAGCACCCGGACTAGCGGGGGCCGGGAGCTGTTTTTT. It specifies CASTRTSGGRELFF.

With respect to this clonotype: A junction boundary mismatches the germline segment, possibly from a read error. The chain has TRBV5-1 and TRBJ2-1; 7 positions match TRBD2. The CDR3 consists of 13 residues. Germline values: CDR1 SGHRS, CDR2 YFSETQ. CDR3 sequence (DNA): TGCGCCAGCAGAGGGGAGGGATACAATGAGCAGTCGTTC. As protein: CASRGEGYNEQSF.

This clonotype was recorded a few times. The gene calls are TRBV12-3 or TRBV12-4 and TRBJ1-3; D may be TRBD1 (6 bases). The CDR3 loop spans 16 amino acids. Trimming left V 5 bases short and J 0 bases short, with 14 bases between. CDR3 amino acids: CASSPQDSVSGNTIYF. The CDR3 nucleotides are TGTGCCAGCAGTCCCCAGGACAGTGTCTCTGGAAACACCATATATTTT.

CDR3 sequence (DNA): TGTGCCAGCAGCTTATCAGCGGCTGGCACAGATACGCAGTATTTT. Translating it yields CASSLSAAGTDTQYF. This rearrangement joins TRBV5-4 to TRBJ2-3; D possibly corresponds to TRBD2 (5 bases). The germline V gene encodes CDR1 SGHNT and CDR2 YYREEE (reference sequence). This CDR3 is 15 amino acids long. Trimming removed 2 bases at V and 1 base at J, with 11 bases between.

At least ten counts were recorded for this clonotype. The chain has TRBV12-3 or TRBV12-4 and TRBJ2-7; D is uncertain. V lost 7 bases to trimming and J lost 5 bases, with 15 bases between them. The CDR3 has 13 amino acids. CDR3 region: CASTFPTADEQYF. As DNA, the CDR3 is TGTGCCAGCACCTTCCCGACCGCGGACGAGCAGTACTTC.

V is TRBV20-1 and J is TRBJ1-5, with D possibly TRBD1 on 5 matching bases. The CDR3 spans 14 residues. The V gene's germline CDR1 is DFQATT and CDR2 SNEGSKA (reference sequence). Trimming removed 4 bases at V and 5 bases at J, with 15 bases between. The CDR3 DNA reads TGCAGTGCTATCCTCAGACAGACTCATCAGCCCCAGCATTTT. Protein product: CSAILRQTHQPQHF.

This sequence joins TRBV20-1 and TRBJ1-5, with a tentative D call TRBD1 (5 bases). The ends were cut back, 0 bases at V and 4 bases at J, with 13 bases in the middle. This CDR3 has 15 residues. Germline V gene lookup returns CDR1 DFQATT and CDR2 SNEGSKA (reference sequence). The CDR3 DNA reads TGCAGTGCTAGAGATGGAGGGACTGGTAATCAGCCCCAGCATTTT. The encoded protein is CSARDGGTGNQPQHF.